The TCR beta chain described here comes from a study of blood T cell repertoires in COVID-19. Profiled with immunoSEQ multiplex PCR; TCRdb holds only in-frame clones, not every one. The sample includes tens of thousands of clones, about 86% of them seen just once. The V segment lost 5 bases and the J segment 11 bases; nucleotides outside the gene matches: 9. Germline lookup yields CDR1 MNHEY and CDR2 SVGAGI. CDR3 length: 13 residues. The sequenced sample consisted of peripheral blood. The rearrangement links TRBV6-5 to TRBJ1-1; 9 nucleotides match TRBD1. The clonotype was recovered from a woman older than 75 with acute or convalescent COVID-19. In DNA, the CDR3 is TGTGCCAGCAGTAACCCCGGGACAGGGTTGGCTTTCTTT. Translating it yields CASSNPGTGLAFF.